This TCR beta chain derives from a study of cytomegalovirus exposure and HLA in healthy donors. The study, taken as a whole, reports: When the data were analyzed later, several of the most significant clusters appeared to be linked to common viral pathogens. The study listed approximately 160 cytomegalovirus-associated TCR beta chains. There was a cluster of highly shared sequence variants that was likely a sequencing artifact.

The study ran its PCR with 60 Vbeta and 13 Jbeta primers. Assay: immunoSEQ multiplex PCR; the TCRdb copy retains only in-frame clones and omits some. The data show 100,000 to 150,000 clones, with roughly 74% seen just once and almost 6% held by the top ten. Concerning this clone itself: Its antigen is unidentified.

The TCR comes from a woman aged 45-65 years in good health and CMV-seropositive. Sequencing was carried out using PBMCs.

CDR3 residues: CASSDSVANEKLFF. CDR3 nucleotides: TGCGCCAGCAGTGATTCTGTCGCTAATGAAAAACTGTTTTTT. The chain links TRBV10-1 to TRBJ1-4, with D uncertain. The CDR3 loop spans 14 amino acids. The germline CDR1 and CDR2 sequences are WNHNN and SYGVQD (reference sequence). Trimming stripped 3 bases from V and 3 bases from J, with 8 bases between.